This passage covers 26 T cell receptor beta chains from one sample sequenced in a study of response to subunit inactivated influenza vaccine (dated by TCRdb to the late 2010s). The library came from RT-PCR. The sequencing machine was an Illumina HiSeq 2500. TCRdb took the public reads, trimmed them with fastp at Q25, ran MiXCR for clone calling and kept in-frame beta chains. Records with the same CDR3 protein are collapsed into one entry carrying the most frequent genes and DNA. The sample data list about 240,000 distinct CDR3 sequences, and 12% of these were observed just once. The leading ten clones occupy about 8% of the sample. Sequences were derived from non-naive T cells sorted from PBMCs, sampled less than 15 days before vaccination. Explained via the paper, the cell subset or site label denotes: memory T cell fraction. The origin of the receptors is a man aged 50 to 59 who received an inactivated influenza vaccine. Donor details come from another sample of the same person, matched by shared clones.

This clonotype has at least ten counts. The chain uses TRBV7-6 and TRBJ2-2; D unresolved. Germline V lookup: CDR1 SGHVS, CDR2 FNYEAQ. Trimming cost V 2 bases and J 1 base, with 8 bases left between them. The length of the CDR3 is 15 residues. The CDR3 DNA reads as TGTGCCAGCAGCTTATGGACGGTGAACACCGGGGAGCTGTTTTTT. Amino acid sequence: CASSLWTVNTGELFF.

This clonotype was recorded at least ten times. This chain joins TRBV5-1 and TRBJ2-7; TRBD1 matches 10 bases. CDR1 is SGHRS and CDR2 is YFSETQ in the germline V gene. The V and J ends lost 1 base and 3 bases, in that order; junction bases with no gene match: 4. There are 15 residues in the CDR3. Here the CDR3 DNA reads TGCGCCAGCAGCTTGTTTGGACAGGGGGACTACGAGCAGTACTTC. The encoded protein is CASSLFGQGDYEQYF. The variable domain in full, completed from reference TRBV5-1 and TRBJ2-7, reads KAGVTQTPRYLIKTRGQQVTLSCSPISGHRSVSWYQQTPGQGLQFLFEYFSETQRNKGNFPGRFSGRQFSNSRSEMNVSTLELGDSALYLCASSLFGQGDYEQYFGPGTRLTVT.

The rearrangement links TRBV12-3 or TRBV12-4 to TRBJ1-6, with D perhaps TRBD1 (5 bases). The germline V and J ends were trimmed by 7 bases and 7 bases, with 8 bases remaining between them. This CDR3 is built from 12 residues. The chain's CDR3 is CASNRPNSPLHF. CDR3 coding DNA: TGTGCCAGCAACAGGCCCAATTCACCCCTCCACTTT.

This clonotype was counted ten times or more. The chain combines TRBV11-2 with TRBJ2-2; D is possibly TRBD1 or TRBD2 (5 bases each). Germline loops: CDR1 SGHAT, CDR2 FQNNGV. Trimming took 2 bases from V and 5 from J, leaving 9 bases between them. This CDR3 region has 14 residues. CDR3 DNA sequence: TGTGCCAGCAGCTTATATGGGACGACCGGGGAGCTGTTTTTT. Translating it yields CASSLYGTTGELFF. Based on the CDR3 plus reference TRBV11-2 and TRBJ2-2, the full variable domain is EAGVAQSPRYKIIEKRQSVAFWCNPISGHATLYWYQQILGQGPKLLIQFQNNGVVDDSQLPKDRFSAERLKGVDSTLKIQPAKLEDSAVYLCASSLYGTTGELFFGEGSRLTVL.

This clonotype was found a few times. The rearrangement links TRBV7-8 to TRBJ2-3, with D hard to call. This CDR3 region has 15 residues. Per germline, CDR1 SGHVS and CDR2 FQNEAQ. The V and J ends lost 5 bases and 2 bases respectively, with 14 bases between them. DNA for the CDR3: TGTGCCAGCAGCCGGCGGACGGGCCCCACAGATACGCAGTATTTT. Its translation: CASSRRTGPTDTQYF.

In its sample, this clonotype was seen many times. The CDR3 loop reads CASSLSRDTYNEQFF. In DNA form, the CDR3 reads TGCGCCAGCAGCCTGAGCCGGGACACATACAATGAGCAGTTCTTC. V gene TRBV4-3 combines with J gene TRBJ2-1, with a tentative D call TRBD1 (6 bases). Trimming removed 4 bases from V and 4 bases from J, with 14 bases in between. Per the germline V gene, CDR1 is LGHNA and CDR2 is YSLEER. There are 15 residues in the CDR3.

In its sample, this clonotype was seen once. This sequence joins TRBV7-2 and TRBJ2-5, with D perhaps TRBD2 (6 bases). Germline assignment: CDR1 SGHTA and CDR2 FQGNSA. The V and J ends lost 1 base and 7 bases respectively, with 19 bases between them. The CDR3 sequence is 16 residues long. The DNA of the CDR3 is TGTGCCAGCAGCTTAGAGGTGGGAGGCCACCTAGGGACCCAGTACTTC. It is translated as CASSLEVGGHLGTQYF.

This clonotype was counted a few times. This chain uses TRBV5-1 with TRBJ2-5; D may correspond to TRBD1 or TRBD2 (5 bases each). The germline V and J ends were trimmed by 0 bases and 5 bases, with 14 bases remaining between them. Germline V CDR1 and CDR2: SGHRS, YFSETQ. The CDR3 length is 15 residues. CDR3 sequence reads: CASSLEMGVWETQYF. In DNA, the CDR3 is TGCGCCAGCAGCTTGGAGATGGGGGTGTGGGAGACCCAGTACTTC.

This clonotype was seen only a few times. This chain joins TRBV7-2 and TRBJ2-5, with D unclear. Germline values: CDR1 SGHTA, CDR2 FQGNSA. Trimming took 4 bases from V and 5 from J, leaving 11 bases between them. This CDR3 region has 13 residues. CDR3 DNA sequence: TGTGCCAGCAGCTATGGAGTTTCTGAGACCCAGTACTTC. It yields the protein CASSYGVSETQYF.

The sample holds a few counts of this clonotype. The chain employs TRBV5-6 and TRBJ2-5, with 8 positions matching TRBD1. The trim removed 5 bases at V and 4 bases at J, leaving 13 bases unmatched. In germline, CDR1 is SGHDT, CDR2 YYEEEE. This CDR3 has 16 residues. In nucleotides, the CDR3 is TGTGCCAGCAGTGTCACAGGGGGTAATATGCGAGAGACCCAGTACTTC. The encoded protein is CASSVTGGNMRETQYF. The variable domain in full, completed from reference TRBV5-6 and TRBJ2-5, reads DAGVTQSPTHLIKTRGQQVTLRCSPKSGHDTVSWYQQALGQGPQFIFQYYEEEERQRGNFPDRFSGHQFPNYSSELNVNALLLGDSALYLCASSVTGGNMRETQYFGPGTRLLVL.

This chain links TRBV20-1 with TRBJ2-1; tentative D call: TRBD2 (6 bases). CDR3 length: 15 amino acids. V dropped 0 bases and J dropped 6 bases, with 15 bases sitting between them. The V gene's germline CDR1 is DFQATT and CDR2 SNEGSKA (reference sequence). CDR3 nucleotides: TGCAGTGCTAGAGATTTGCGGGGCGCCATCAATGAGCAGTTCTTC. Translated: CSARDLRGAINEQFF.

The chain joins TRBV7-2 to TRBJ1-2; D may be TRBD1 (6 bases). CDR1 and CDR2 from the germline V gene are SGHTA and FQGNSA. The V gene lost 5 bases and the J gene lost 13 bases, with 17 bases spanning the gap. The CDR3 runs 12 residues. The CDR3 bases are TGTGCCAGCAGCCCCCGAGGGGGAATCGCCACCTTC. It specifies CASSPRGGIATF.

This clonotype was seen repeatedly, ten times or more. The chain carries TRBV4-3 and TRBJ1-4; 8 bases map to TRBD1. With 3 bases clipped from V and 5 bases from J, the junction kept 11 bases outside the gene matches. The length of the CDR3 is 17 residues. The V gene's germline CDR1 is LGHNA and CDR2 YSLEER. This CDR3 is CASSHQTGQATNEKLFF. The DNA for the CDR3 is TGCGCCAGCAGCCATCAAACGGGACAGGCGACGAATGAAAAACTGTTTTTT.

The V gene is TRBV5-1, the J gene TRBJ2-7; 7 bases line up with TRBD1. This CDR3 comprises 13 residues. The V gene's germline CDR1 is SGHRS and CDR2 YFSETQ. V dropped 5 bases and J dropped 2; count of bases not matched to a gene: 4. Here the CDR3 reads CASSTTGPYEQYF. Written as DNA, the CDR3 is TGCGCCAGCAGTACGACAGGGCCCTACGAGCAGTACTTC.

The chain links TRBV9 to TRBJ2-1; possibly TRBD2 for D (6 bases). CDR1 and CDR2 (germline): SGDLS, YYNGEE. The CDR3 spans 15 residues. Trimming left V 0 bases short and J 8 bases short, with 15 bases between. The CDR3 coding sequence is TGTGCCAGCAGCGTAGGCGGTGGGGGACTGGATGAGCAGTTCTTC. Amino acids: CASSVGGGGLDEQFF.

At least ten counts were recorded for this clonotype. The chain joins TRBV12-3 or TRBV12-4 to TRBJ2-6, with D maybe TRBD2 (6 bases). The V end lost 3 bases, the J end lost 2 bases, and 8 bases lay between the germline ends. CDR3 length: 15 residues. DNA of the CDR3: TGTGCCAGCAGTTTCGGCGGGGCTGGGGCCAACGTCCTGACTTTC. Translation gives CASSFGGAGANVLTF.

V gene TRBV24-1 combines with J gene TRBJ2-5, with no clear D. CDR3 length equals 15 residues. Germline lookup yields CDR1 KGHDR and CDR2 SFDVKD. The V end was cut by 4 bases, the J end by 5 bases, with 16 bases between. CDR3 DNA sequence: TGTGCCACCAGTGACGCCCCCGACTCCTCGGAGACCCAGTACTTC. Its translation: CATSDAPDSSETQYF.

This clonotype was counted between two and nine times. The chain has TRBV9 and TRBJ2-5; D call uncertain. Trimming stripped 0 bases from V and 0 bases from J, with 6 bases between. Germline V gene data show CDR1 as SGDLS and CDR2 as YYNGEE. This CDR3 comprises 14 residues. The CDR3 region has the DNA TGTGCCAGCAGCGTAGAACTACACCAAGAGACCCAGTACTTC. Translated, it gives CASSVELHQETQYF.

This clonotype was counted many times. This chain uses TRBV11-2 with TRBJ2-2, with D perhaps matching TRBD1 or TRBD2 (5 bases each). The CDR3 covers 14 residues. Trimming removed 0 bases at V and 6 bases at J, with 8 bases between. The germline V gene has CDR1 SGHAT and CDR2 FQNNGV. The CDR3, as DNA: TGTGCCAGCAGCTTAGATTTGGGGGCCGGGGAGCTGTTTTTT. Protein product: CASSLDLGAGELFF.

The chain recombines TRBV7-2 with TRBJ2-3; D might be TRBD1 or TRBD2, each matching 6 bases. Trimming cost V 4 bases and J 2 bases, with 13 bases left between them. This CDR3 region has 15 residues. CDR1 and CDR2 from the germline V gene are SGHTA and FQGNSA. This chain's CDR3 is CASSSRGGTTDTQYF. CDR3 sequence (DNA): TGTGCCAGCAGCTCGAGAGGGGGGACCACAGATACGCAGTATTTT.

The chain is built from TRBV5-1 and TRBJ2-7; the match to TRBD1 covers 11 bases. Germline V gene data show CDR1 as SGHRS and CDR2 as YFSETQ. The CDR3 loop spans 15 amino acids. The ends lost 4 bases at V and 5 bases at J; junction bases unmatched: 8. The CDR3 here is CASSPGQGARNEQYF. Written as DNA, the CDR3 is TGCGCCAGCAGCCCCGGACAGGGGGCGCGGAACGAGCAGTACTTC.

This clonotype was counted between two and nine times. CDR3 bases: TGCGCCAGCAGCTTGGGAGACCGGAGATACTTCTCCTACGAGCAGTACTTC. Translated, it gives CASSLGDRRYFSYEQYF. This chain joins TRBV5-1 and TRBJ2-7; D is unresolved. V dropped 0 bases and J dropped 0 bases, with 16 bases sitting between them. CDR3 length equals 17 residues. Germline-derived CDR1 and CDR2 are SGHRS and YFSETQ.

The chain links TRBV6-1 to TRBJ2-7; tentative D call: TRBD1 (6 bases). V lost 5 bases to trimming and J lost 4 bases, with 12 bases between them. CDR1 and CDR2 from the germline V gene are MNHNS and SASEGT. The CDR3 length is 13 residues. CDR3 DNA sequence: TGTGCCAGCAGTCCCCAACAGGGATACGAGCAGTACTTC. Protein: CASSPQQGYEQYF.

This clonotype was counted only a few times. V and J are TRBV10-3 and TRBJ1-2; 7 bases are shared with TRBD1. Trimming cost V 6 bases and J 2 bases; bases outside gene matches: 6. Germline V gives CDR1 ENHRY, CDR2 SYGVKD. CDR3 size: 14 residues. CDR3 nucleotides: TGTGCCATCAGAGTGACAGGGATAAACTATGGCTACACCTTC. Amino acid sequence: CAIRVTGINYGYTF.

This clonotype was observed a handful of times. The chain employs TRBV29-1 and TRBJ1-1; tentatively, D is TRBD1 (6 bases). V lost 4 bases and J lost 5, with 14 bases in between. CDR1 is SQVTM, CDR2 ANQGSEA, per germline. The CDR3 totals 13 residues. CDR3 loop: CSVGNRERTEAFF. The CDR3 nucleotides read TGCAGCGTTGGGAACAGGGAAAGGACTGAAGCTTTCTTT.

This clonotype was recorded many times. The CDR3 DNA sequence: TGTGCCAGCTCAGTAGCGGGATCAGATACGCAGTATTTT. It translates to CASSVAGSDTQYF. The genes are TRBV18 and TRBJ2-3, with 8 nucleotides matching TRBD2. The CDR3 is 13 residues long. J was trimmed by 4 bases and V by 5 bases; bases with no gene match: 2. Germline CDR1 KGHSH, CDR2 LQKENI.